The 14 T cell receptor beta chains below were found in one sample sequenced in a study of T cell responses to AZD1222 COVID-19 vaccine. The assay was immunoSEQ multiplex PCR, and TCRdb's table has in-frame clones only and misses some. The sample yields around 110,000 clones, more than 85% seen once. The sample consisted of peripheral blood, taken on day 0 of AZD1222 vaccination. The receptor set was obtained from an adult in good health.

V gene TRBV6-4 combines with J gene TRBJ2-1; 10 nucleotides agree with TRBD2. The CDR3 extends over 17 amino acids. Trimming took 0 bases from V and 7 from J; bases not matched to a gene: 9. Per germline, CDR1 MRHNA and CDR2 SNTAGT. In nucleotides, the CDR3 is TGTGCCAGCAGTGACTCGGGGGCTAGCGGGAGAAGGAATGAGCAGTTCTTC. Protein product: CASSDSGASGRRNEQFF.

This chain uses TRBV2 with TRBJ2-7; D gene ambiguous. V was trimmed by 4 bases and J by 4 bases, leaving 14 bases between them. Germline CDR1 and CDR2: SNHLY and FYNNEI. The CDR3 length is 14 residues. CDR3 coding DNA: TGTGCCAGCAGTGGAGTGTGGGGTGAATACGAGCAGTACTTC. It yields the protein CASSGVWGEYEQYF.

The rearrangement links TRBV27 to TRBJ2-7; D not certain. Germline CDR1 reads MNHEY; CDR2 reads SMNVEV (reference sequence). This CDR3 spans 13 amino acids. The germline V and J ends were trimmed by 10 bases and 5 bases, with 18 bases remaining between them. The CDR3 coding sequence is TGTGCCAACGCACGAGGTGGTGCAAACGAGCAGTACTTC. This translates into CANARGGANEQYF.

The chain links TRBV29-1 to TRBJ1-1; TRBD1 matches at 9 bases. With V trimmed by 7 bases and J by 6 bases, 12 bases remained unmatched. The CDR3 loop spans 14 amino acids. Germline V gives CDR1 SQVTM, CDR2 ANQGSEA. CDR3 sequence (DNA): TGCAGCGGGGAGGACAGGGGCCTTGGTGCTGAAGCTTTCTTT. The encoded protein is CSGEDRGLGAEAFF.

This chain links TRBV6-5 with TRBJ2-1; tentative D call: TRBD2 (6 bases). Trimming left V 7 bases short and J 2 bases short, with 12 bases between. Looked up from germline, CDR1 is MNHEY and CDR2 is SVGAGI. This CDR3 is 14 amino acids long. In DNA form, the CDR3 reads TGTGCCAGCAAGGTCGGGAGCACCTACAATGAGCAGTTCTTC. Its translation: CASKVGSTYNEQFF.

V usage is TRBV2 and J usage is TRBJ2-7, with 11 positions matching TRBD2. Germline lookup yields CDR1 SNHLY and CDR2 FYNNEI. Trimming took 7 bases from V and 2 from J; bases not matched to a gene: 16. This CDR3 has 18 amino acids. CDR3 coding DNA: TGTGCCAGCACCCTGCGGCTAGCGGGAGGTGGCTCGACCTACGAGCAGTACTTC. This gives the protein CASTLRLAGGGSTYEQYF.

CDR3 amino acids: CASSEAGGNTEAFF. CDR3 sequence (DNA): TGTGCCAGCAGTGAGGCGGGTGGGAACACTGAAGCTTTCTTT. The J gene is TRBJ1-1, the V gene TRBV6-1; D ambiguous. Trimming cost V 3 bases and J 1 base, with 9 bases left between them. Germline values: CDR1 MNHNS, CDR2 SASEGT. The CDR3 sequence is 14 residues long.

The V and J genes are TRBV27 and TRBJ1-1; 9 bases fit TRBD1. CDR1 MNHEY and CDR2 SMNVEV come from the germline V gene (reference sequence). The V gene end was trimmed by 5 bases and the J gene end by 6 bases; junction bases not matched to a gene: 10. The CDR3 extends over 15 amino acids. The CDR3 DNA is TGTGCCAGCAGTGACGGGACAGGGTTTCGGGCTGAAGCTTTCTTT. Translated, it gives CASSDGTGFRAEAFF.

The V and J genes are TRBV24-1 and TRBJ2-1, with 7 bases matching TRBD2. The CDR3 has 13 amino acids. Germline loops: CDR1 KGHDR, CDR2 SFDVKD. V was pared by 1 base and J by 8 bases, with 1 base of the junction left unmatched. For the CDR3, the DNA is TGTGCCACCAGTGATTTTCTAGCGGATGAGCAGTTCTTC. This translates into CATSDFLADEQFF.

The rearrangement joins TRBV19 to TRBJ2-1; a possible D gene is TRBD2 (6 bases). Trimming removed 3 bases from V and 2 bases from J, with 14 bases in between. This CDR3 has 16 amino acids. In germline, CDR1 is LNHDA, CDR2 SQIVND (reference sequence). In DNA form, the CDR3 reads TGTGCCAGTAGTATGGGGGGACCAATCGCCTACAATGAGCAGTTCTTC. It codes for CASSMGGPIAYNEQFF.

V gene TRBV30 combines with J gene TRBJ2-1; TRBD2 matches 9 bases. V was pared by 0 bases and J by 6 bases, with 6 bases of the junction left unmatched. The CDR3 consists of 15 residues. Germline CDR1 GTSNPN, CDR2 SVGIG (reference sequence). The CDR3 coding sequence is TGTGCCTGGAGTGTACACGGACTAGCGAGCAATGAGCAGTTCTTC. It yields the protein CAWSVHGLASNEQFF.

This chain links TRBV6-2 or TRBV6-3 with TRBJ1-2; D remains unclear. The CDR3 loop spans 14 amino acids. Germline lookup yields CDR1 MNHEY and CDR2 SVGEGT. Trimming removed 2 bases from V and 0 bases from J, with 7 bases in between. CDR3: CASSYVASNYGYTF. The CDR3, as DNA: TGTGCCAGCAGTTACGTTGCCTCTAACTATGGCTACACCTTC.

The rearrangement joins TRBV29-1 to TRBJ1-2; 10 positions match TRBD1. CDR3 length equals 15 residues. From germline, CDR1 is SQVTM and CDR2 ANQGSEA. V dropped 0 bases and J dropped 5; count of bases not matched to a gene: 6. CDR3 sequence: CSVEDWDRGEYGYTF. CDR3 bases: TGCAGCGTTGAAGATTGGGACAGGGGAGAATATGGCTACACCTTC.

V and J are TRBV2 and TRBJ1-3; D gene unclear. The length of the CDR3 is 12 residues. With 8 bases removed from V and 0 bases from J, the gap between germline ends came to 5 bases. Germline loops: CDR1 SNHLY, CDR2 FYNNEI. DNA for the CDR3: TGTGCCAGCTCCGTCTCTGGAAACACCATATATTTT. This codes for CASSVSGNTIYF.